This TCR beta chain is from a study of cytomegalovirus exposure and HLA in healthy donors. This clone is deemed medium-sized. PCR was performed using 60 Vbeta and 13 Jbeta primers. Repertoires were generated with immunoSEQ multiplex PCR, while TCRdb's copy carries only in-frame clones and drops some. The table records more than 95,000 clones, around 64% of them present only once. Trimming removed 1 base at V and 0 bases at J, with 15 bases between. From germline, CDR1 is SNHLY and CDR2 FYNNEI. The CDR3 has 18 residues. The chain uses TRBV2 and TRBJ1-4; maybe TRBD1 (6 bases). The source is a man in his sixties in good health and CMV-seronegative. Sequencing was performed on PBMCs. The CDR3 here is CASSEDLAGAATNEKLFF. CDR3 sequence (DNA): TGTGCCAGCAGTGAAGATTTGGCAGGGGCGGCAACTAATGAAAAACTGTTTTTT.